This T cell receptor beta chain was identified in a study of blood T cell repertoires in COVID-19. Across the whole study: COVID-19 samples, acute and convalescent, were from the United States, Italy and Spain. PBMCs, B-cell-depleted T cells, or T cells were the source of the cDNA or gDNA that made up the material.

The CDR3 covers 17 residues. Trimming took 4 bases from V and 1 from J; bases not matched to a gene: 8. Germline assignment: CDR1 KGHSH and CDR2 LQKENI. Original methodology: Amplification of reference gene primers was used by the study to estimate nucleated cell counts. Some clones are missing from TCRdb's copy, which holds only in-frame ones; the method was immunoSEQ multiplex PCR. That table furnishes V, J and clone size, whereas the DNA furnished D and trimming. The sample holds 120,000 or so clones, 70% to 80% seen once. The clonotype originates from a human donor in a cohort sampled during active COVID-19. Sequencing used peripheral blood. The chain uses TRBV18 and TRBJ1-4; 8 nucleotides agree with TRBD1. CDR3 DNA: TGTGCCAGCTCACTCCAGGACAGGGCTGTAACTAATGAAAAACTGTTTTTT. It codes for CASSLQDRAVTNEKLFF.